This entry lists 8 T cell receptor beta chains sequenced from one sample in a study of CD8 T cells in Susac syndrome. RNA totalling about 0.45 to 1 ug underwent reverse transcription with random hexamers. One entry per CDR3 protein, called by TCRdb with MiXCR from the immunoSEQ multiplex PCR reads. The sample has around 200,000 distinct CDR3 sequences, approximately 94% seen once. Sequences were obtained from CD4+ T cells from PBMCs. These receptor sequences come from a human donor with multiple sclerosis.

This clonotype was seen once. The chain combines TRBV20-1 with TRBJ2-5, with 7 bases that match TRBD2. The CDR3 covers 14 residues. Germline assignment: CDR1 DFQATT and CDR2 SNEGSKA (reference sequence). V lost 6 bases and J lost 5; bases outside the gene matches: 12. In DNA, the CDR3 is TGCAGTGCCCCCCTAGCGATGGGGGGGGAGACCCAGTACTTC. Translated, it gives CSAPLAMGGETQYF.

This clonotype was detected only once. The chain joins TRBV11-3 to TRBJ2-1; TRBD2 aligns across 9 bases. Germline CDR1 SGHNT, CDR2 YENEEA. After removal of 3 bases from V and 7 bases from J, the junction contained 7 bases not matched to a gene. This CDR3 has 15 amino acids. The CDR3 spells CASSFHLAGLNEQFF. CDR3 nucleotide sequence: TGTGCCAGCAGCTTCCATCTAGCGGGGCTTAATGAGCAGTTCTTC.

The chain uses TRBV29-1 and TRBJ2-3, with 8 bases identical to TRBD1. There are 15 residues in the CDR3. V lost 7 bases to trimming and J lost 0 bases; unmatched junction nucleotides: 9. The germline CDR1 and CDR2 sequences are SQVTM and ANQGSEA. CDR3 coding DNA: TGCAGCGCAACCCCAGGGGGCGCAAGCACAGATACGCAGTATTTT. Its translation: CSATPGGASTDTQYF.

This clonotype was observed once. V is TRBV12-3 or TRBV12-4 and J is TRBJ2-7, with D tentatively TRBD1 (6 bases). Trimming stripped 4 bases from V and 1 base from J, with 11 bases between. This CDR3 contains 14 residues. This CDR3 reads CASSSGTISYEQYF. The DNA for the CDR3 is TGTGCCAGCAGTTCAGGGACAATTTCCTACGAGCAGTACTTC.

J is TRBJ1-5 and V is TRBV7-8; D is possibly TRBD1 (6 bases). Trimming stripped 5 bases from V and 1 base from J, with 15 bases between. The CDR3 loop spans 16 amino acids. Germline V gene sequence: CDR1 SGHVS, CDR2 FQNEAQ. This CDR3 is CASSQGWGASNQPQHF. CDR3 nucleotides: TGTGCCAGCAGCCAGGGATGGGGGGCCAGCAATCAGCCCCAGCATTTT.

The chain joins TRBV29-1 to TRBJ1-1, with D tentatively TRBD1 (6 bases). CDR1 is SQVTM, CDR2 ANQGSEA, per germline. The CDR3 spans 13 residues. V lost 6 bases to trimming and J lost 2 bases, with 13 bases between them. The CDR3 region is CSVKQGPNTEAFF. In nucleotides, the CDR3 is TGCAGCGTAAAACAGGGCCCAAACACTGAAGCTTTCTTT.

CDR3 coding DNA: TGCAGTGCCCGAAGGGACACTGAAGCTTTCTTT. It encodes CSARRDTEAFF. This chain connects TRBV20-1 to TRBJ1-1; no definite D call. Trimming took 6 bases from V and 3 from J, leaving 8 bases between them. Germline V CDR1 and CDR2: DFQATT, SNEGSKA (reference sequence). The CDR3 contains 11 residues.

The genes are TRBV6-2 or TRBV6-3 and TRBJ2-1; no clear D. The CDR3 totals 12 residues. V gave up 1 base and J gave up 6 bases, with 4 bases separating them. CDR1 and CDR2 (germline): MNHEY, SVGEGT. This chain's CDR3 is CASSYWSNEQFF. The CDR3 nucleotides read TGTGCCAGCAGTTACTGGTCCAATGAGCAGTTCTTC.